In its sample, the clone carrying this TCR beta chain was seen many times. The antigen remains undetermined. TCRdb reprocessed the PCR reads via MiXCR. The profile shows tens of thousands of clones, approximately 20% of them singletons. This entry is derived from a study of metastatic and nonmetastatic thyroid tumors. Overall study: Samples came from malignant and benign thyroid patients, and repertoires were compared across blood and tumor or nodule tissue. General study results and limits: Reports indicated that malignant thyroid tumors showed significantly higher TCR beta diversity than benign nodules did, in blood and tumor.

Thyroid surgery was performed in patients who had received no treatment beforehand. CDR1 and CDR2 from the germline V gene are LGHNA and YNFKEQ. This CDR3 has 18 amino acids. V lost 0 bases and J lost 6; bases outside the gene matches: 13. The TCR sequence derives from a female donor with papillary thyroid cancer or a benign thyroid nodule (not recorded which). Some clones in this sample may be carry-over from other donors' samples. Sequenced: adjacent normal tissue. The chain employs TRBV4-2 and TRBJ2-1; 8 bases align to TRBD2. The CDR3 coding sequence is TGTGCCAGCAGCCAAGACCACACCCCGGGACTAGGCTCCAATGAGCAGTTCTTC. Its protein is CASSQDHTPGLGSNEQFF.